This T cell receptor beta chain was captured by sequencing in a study of liver allograft versus peripheral blood T cells. Looking at the study overall: Hepatic allograft T cell receptor repertoires were evaluated relative to those present in recipients' peripheral blood.

TCRdb redid the calling of the reads with MiXCR, one entry per CDR3 protein. This table holds 8,500 to 9,500 distinct CDR3 sequences, around 20% found once. This clonotype is medium-sized. This CDR3 has 13 amino acids. V was trimmed by 5 bases and J by 0 bases, leaving 7 bases between them. Germline V gene lookup returns CDR1 ENHRY and CDR2 SYGVKD. The gene calls are TRBV10-3 and TRBJ1-1; no reliable D call. The sequence was obtained from a human patient who had a liver transplant. Some T cells may be graft donor cells. CDR3 loop: CAISSQVNTEAFF. CDR3 DNA sequence: TGTGCCATCAGTTCTCAGGTGAACACTGAAGCTTTCTTT.